This entry describes one T cell receptor (beta chain). The target of this receptor is not known. The input lacks base qualities; no much larger clone sits a single base away. Its CDR3 holds 14 amino acids, cysteine through phenylalanine. Left in the record is the CDR3 DNA by itself, 42 bases read in frame from the first base. The germline V gene encodes CDR1 SGHNT and CDR2 YYREEE (reference sequence). Unmatched junction bases come to 11, with V trimmed by 4 bases and J by 8 bases. Participants in the prospective study were aged roughly 18 to 100 years, lived in about two dozen United States geographic areas, and enrolled through a virtual design. In the prospective study, participants were assigned to cohorts based on the clinical history participants reported in a screening survey and a study questionnaire. Recovered participants in ImmuneRACE Cohort 3 were defined by two consecutive negative NP/OP PCR tests, clearance by a healthcare professional, or resolution of symptoms. In the prospective study, whole blood, serum and a nasopharyngeal or oropharyngeal swab were collected from each participant by mobile phlebotomists. Participants in the prospective study had the option to provide additional blood draws and questionnaires over a roughly 2-month period. Before DNA extraction, blood samples from the prospective study were shipped at room temperature or frozen.

This entry comes from a study of blood T cell repertoires in COVID-19 (dated by TCRdb to between 2020 and 2021). With regard to the full study: Samples covering the acute and convalescent phases of COVID-19 were provided by collaborators in the United States, Italy and Spain. The material from the prospective study consisted of cDNA or gDNA derived from T cells, B-cell-depleted T cells, or PBMCs. Subjects who had been exposed to COVID-19, were actively infected with it, or had recovered from it provided the deeply sampled blood TCRbeta repertoires that made up the dataset. The repertoires were released in a freely available public database intended as a resource for research on the immune response to SARS-CoV-2. The samples were drawn from the first 160 participants of the ongoing ImmuneRACE study and from more than 1,000 subjects provided by 6 global collaborators. The sample metadata nearly always contained a de-identified subject ID, COVID-19 status, age in years and sex. Where available, HLA class I and class II types were obtained from metadata supplied by the sample provider rather than from assay-based typing. What the work shows at the level of the full study, not this receptor alone: How much clinical and demographic metadata was included differed by source and by participant, and the metadata was provided uncurated.

TCRbeta CDR3 regions were amplified from genomic DNA by means of the immunoSEQ Assay, a bias-controlled multiplex PCR. The study's processing was this. The number of nucleated cells in each sample was estimated from the amplification of reference gene primers within the assay. To quantify the absolute abundance of each unique TCRbeta CDR3 rearrangement, sequence reads were collapsed and filtered. Productive Simpson clonality was computed per sample as the square root of Simpson's diversity index over productive rearrangements. Entries here come from immuneACCESS through TCRdb and include only in-frame sequences with V and J called. Some clones fail to appear in such tables; in the studies checked, an unresolved V gene covers under half of the shortfall, and the cause of the remainder is unknown. That table gives V, J and clone size, and the DNA gave D and trimming. The sample yields fewer than 250,000 clones; roughly 85% were counted once. More than 10% of the sample rests with the top ten.

Recombination linked TRBV5-4 to TRBJ1-2; a stretch of 7 junction bases matches TRBD1. Input material: PBMCs or T cells enriched from blood (not recorded which). This clonotype was sampled from a man aged 30 to 39 who had recovered from COVID-19. The nucleotide sequence reads as follows: TGTGCCAGCAGCGTCTGGGACAGAACTTGGGGCTACACCTTC. This sequence encodes CASSVWDRTWGYTF.